This TCR beta chain comes out of a study of T-cell reconstitution after alpha-beta-depleted transplantation in children. A TCRbeta library incorporating unique molecular identifiers was prepared. TCRdb processed the PCR reads anew with MiXCR; each CDR3 protein has one entry. This table has nearly 350,000 distinct CDR3 sequences, roughly 17% appearing once. This CDR3 region has 14 residues. Germline V gene data show CDR1 as LNHNV and CDR2 as YYDKDF (reference sequence). V shed 0 bases and J shed 6 bases, with 9 bases lying between them. This clonotype was picked up many times. Sequencing was performed on PBMCs, mostly from graft donor cells, taken 360 days after TCRalphabeta/CD19-depleted stem cell transplant. This TCR was recovered from a male patient between 2 and 10 years old who had a stem cell transplant for acute lymphoblastic leukemia, so the T cells may come from the graft donor. The V gene is TRBV15, the J gene TRBJ2-1; maybe TRBD2 (5 bases). The CDR3 here is CATSRDRSVNEQFF. The CDR3 nucleotides are TGTGCCACCAGCAGAGATCGTAGCGTCAATGAGCAGTTCTTC.